The 5 T cell receptor beta chains presented below share a single source sample, sequenced in a study of identical twins. TCRdb redid the calling of the 5' RACE reads with MiXCR, one entry per CDR3 protein. The sample consists of nearly 650,000 distinct CDR3 sequences, 7% to 7.5% of them appearing once. These records were also assigned to another study, of yellow fever vaccine responses in identical twins.

The sample comprised PBMCs. The receptors come from a woman between 18 and 29 years old in good health.

J is TRBJ2-7 and V is TRBV5-5; D could derive from TRBD1 or TRBD2 (5 bases each). CDR1 is SGHKS and CDR2 is YYEKEE in the germline V gene (reference sequence). Trimming cost V 4 bases and J 4 bases, with 21 bases left between them. The CDR3 is 16 amino acids. CDR3 region: CASSILVAGTGYEQYV. CDR3 coding DNA: TGTGCCAGCAGCATACTAGTTGCAGGGACGGGTTACGAGCAGTACGTC.

This clonotype was detected only a few times. V and J are TRBV4-1 and TRBJ2-3; the D is unclear. The CDR3 is 14 amino acids. Germline V gene sequence: CDR1 MGHRA, CDR2 YSYEKL. Trimming pared 3 bases from V and 6 bases from J, leaving 13 bases between. CDR3 DNA sequence: TGCGCCAGCAGCCAGCCTAGAACCCATGATACGCAGTATTTT. Protein: CASSQPRTHDTQYF.

This clonotype has a handful of counts. This sequence joins TRBV7-9 and TRBJ1-2; D call uncertain. The germline gives CDR1 SEHNR, CDR2 FQNEAQ (reference sequence). The ends were cut back, 4 bases at V and 0 bases at J, with 12 bases in the middle. The CDR3 sequence is 15 residues long. The CDR3 region has the DNA TGTGCCAGCAGCTCACAGAGCCCTACTAACTATGGCTACACCTTC. It translates to CASSSQSPTNYGYTF.

This clonotype appeared many times. The chain carries TRBV3-1 and TRBJ1-1; D uncertain. In germline, CDR1 is LGHDT, CDR2 YNNKEL (reference sequence). Trimming cost V 1 base and J 4 bases, with 13 bases left between them. The CDR3 totals 15 residues. CDR3 sequence (DNA): TGTGCCAGCAGCCAAGCTGAAGGAGGGCTCACTGAAGCTTTCTTT. It translates to CASSQAEGGLTEAFF.

This clonotype was counted ten times or more. The chain links TRBV12-3 or TRBV12-4 to TRBJ2-5; the D is unclear. V shed 2 bases and J shed 2 bases, with 6 bases lying between them. The CDR3 sequence is 13 residues long. The CDR3 DNA sequence: TGTGCCAGCAGTTTACTCAGTCAAGAGACCCAGTACTTC. It specifies CASSLLSQETQYF.